In its sample, the clone carrying this T cell receptor (beta chain) ranks as medium-sized. Antigen specificity is unknown. The source of the sample is a study of vaccination and CD4 T cells after COVID-19. The sample's treatment: roughly nine-day PBMC culture with coronavirus spike peptide pools or control peptides (ViraFEST assay). V dropped 8 bases and J dropped 4 bases, with 18 bases sitting between them. The CDR3 sequence is 15 residues long. The germline V gene encodes CDR1 MNHNS and CDR2 SASEGT. The assay that was used to sequence DNA from cultured CD4+ T cells was the Oncomine TCR Beta short-read assay. From the PCR reads, TCRdb called clonotypes with MiXCR, one entry per CDR3 protein. The data hold 13,000 or so distinct CDR3 sequences, with about 25% observed a single time.

Sequenced material: CD4+ T cells from blood, cultured in vitro. This sequence was found in a human donor who had recovered from COVID-19. The rearrangement uses TRBV6-1 and TRBJ1-5; TRBD1 might be the D (5 bases). CDR3 sequence: CASGARGPTNQPQHF. CDR3 DNA sequence: TGTGCCAGCGGGGCAAGGGGACCTACTAATCAGCCCCAGCATTTT.